Below, 23 T cell receptor beta chains from the same sample are listed, as sequenced in a study of T cell responses to AZD1222 COVID-19 vaccine (dated by TCRdb to the early 2020s). Library preparation employed the immunoSEQ multiplex PCR assay. The clones in this table, taken by TCRdb from immuneACCESS, are in-frame only. Not every clone is retained; where verified, under half of the shortfall comes from an unresolved V gene, and the cause of the rest is unknown. The table for this sample records about 140,000 clones. About 2.3% of the sample belongs to the ten largest clones. This specimen's time point label, interpreted: baseline before first vaccination. Specimen: peripheral blood. These receptors all stem from an adult in good health.

V usage is TRBV29-1 and J usage is TRBJ1-3; D remains unclear. Germline values: CDR1 SQVTM, CDR2 ANQGSEA. Trimming took off 4 bases at V and 0 bases at J, with 10 bases between the two ends. This CDR3 is built from 14 residues. The CDR3 spells CSVAVGGSGNTIYF. The DNA of the CDR3 is TGCAGCGTTGCGGTGGGTGGCTCTGGAAACACCATATATTTT.

The CDR3 reads CASSFVNTEAFF. In DNA, the CDR3 is TGTGCCAGTAGTTTCGTGAACACTGAAGCTTTCTTT. V and J are TRBV19 and TRBJ1-1, with unresolved D. The length of the CDR3 is 12 residues. Germline-derived CDR1 and CDR2 are LNHDA and SQIVND (reference sequence). V was clipped by 5 bases and J by 0 bases, with 4 bases between them. Together with reference TRBV19 and TRBJ1-1, the CDR3 gives the full variable domain: DGGITQSPKYLFRKEGQNVTLSCEQNLNHDAMYWYRQDPGQGLRLIYYSQIVNDFQKGDIAEGYSVSREKKESFPLTVTSAQKNPTAFYLCASSFVNTEAFFGQGTRLTVV.

The CDR3 spells CASSLRNQGAQSGANVLTF. The CDR3 DNA reads TGTGCCAGCTCACTTAGAAACCAGGGGGCCCAGTCTGGGGCCAACGTCCTGACTTTC. The chain has TRBV18 and TRBJ2-6; 8 bases are a match to TRBD1. Per germline, CDR1 KGHSH and CDR2 LQKENI. This CDR3 has 19 residues. V lost 4 bases and J lost 1; bases outside the gene matches: 12.

V and J are TRBV5-5 and TRBJ2-7, with 9 positions matching TRBD1. This CDR3 spans 15 amino acids. V lost 0 bases to trimming and J lost 6 bases; unmatched junction nucleotides: 7. CDR1 is SGHKS and CDR2 is YYEKEE in the germline V gene (reference sequence). CDR3 region: CASSLGTGDSLEQYF. CDR3 nucleotide sequence: TGTGCCAGCAGCTTGGGGACAGGGGATTCTCTCGAGCAGTACTTC.

The J gene is TRBJ2-1, the V gene TRBV15; 9 bases map to TRBD2. The junction had 2 bases not matched to a gene; V was cut back by 5 bases and J by 0 bases. This CDR3 spans 15 amino acids. Germline V gene data show CDR1 as LNHNV and CDR2 as YYDKDF (reference sequence). CDR3 sequence (DNA): TGTGCCACCAGCTCGCGGGGGGGCTCCTACAATGAGCAGTTCTTC. Residues: CATSSRGGSYNEQFF.

This rearrangement joins TRBV7-6 to TRBJ2-3; 13 positions match TRBD2. This CDR3 has 15 residues. The J segment lost 5 bases and the V segment lost 4 bases, leaving 3 bases of the junction unmatched. From germline, CDR1 is SGHVS and CDR2 FNYEAQ. CDR3 bases: TGTGCCAGCAGCTGGACTAGCGGGGGAGGAGATACGCAGTATTTT. Protein sequence: CASSWTSGGGDTQYF.

J is TRBJ1-1 and V is TRBV5-6, with 7 bases lining up with TRBD1. CDR3 length equals 14 residues. In germline, CDR1 is SGHDT, CDR2 YYEEEE. Trimming took 4 bases from V and 4 from J; bases not matched to a gene: 7. CDR3 sequence: CASSPNRGRTEAFF. DNA for the CDR3: TGTGCCAGCAGCCCAAACAGGGGTCGCACTGAAGCTTTCTTT. Variable domain in full (rest from reference TRBV5-6 and TRBJ1-1): DAGVTQSPTHLIKTRGQQVTLRCSPKSGHDTVSWYQQALGQGPQFIFQYYEEEERQRGNFPDRFSGHQFPNYSSELNVNALLLGDSALYLCASSPNRGRTEAFFGQGTRLTVV.

The CDR3 spells CASTLRLAEPPDTQYF. CDR3 DNA: TGTGCCAGCACCCTGCGACTAGCGGAGCCCCCAGATACGCAGTATTTT. The chain carries TRBV11-2 and TRBJ2-3; 9 nucleotides agree with TRBD2. The CDR3 loop spans 16 amino acids. The V gene end was trimmed by 7 bases and the J gene end by 4 bases; junction bases not matched to a gene: 12. Germline V gene sequence: CDR1 SGHAT, CDR2 FQNNGV.

CDR3 loop: CAWGRDPDEKLFF. CDR3 nucleotides: TGTGCCTGGGGCAGGGACCCCGATGAAAAACTGTTTTTT. The chain is built from TRBV30 and TRBJ1-4, with a possible D match to TRBD1 (5 bases). V lost 5 bases and J lost 6, with 13 bases in between. The CDR3 runs to 13 residues. Germline V gives CDR1 GTSNPN, CDR2 SVGIG (reference sequence). The variable domain in full, with the rest retrieved from reference TRBV30 and TRBJ1-4, is SQTIHQWPATLVQPVGSPLSLECTVEGTSNPNLYWYRQAAGRGLQLLFYSVGIGQISSEVPQNLSASRPQDRQFILSSKKLLLSDSGFYLCAWGRDPDEKLFFGSGTQLSVL.

The chain links TRBV7-8 to TRBJ2-7; possibly TRBD1 for D (5 bases). This CDR3 is 14 amino acids long. The ends were cut back, 1 base at V and 3 bases at J, with 10 bases in the middle. Germline V gene sequence: CDR1 SGHVS, CDR2 FQNEAQ. The CDR3 here is CASSLVARDYEQYF. CDR3 DNA sequence: TGTGCCAGCAGCTTAGTCGCCAGGGACTACGAGCAGTACTTC.

The chain joins TRBV2 to TRBJ1-3, with no clear D. From germline, CDR1 is SNHLY and CDR2 FYNNEI. CDR3 length: 16 amino acids. The V end lost 3 bases, the J end lost 0 bases, and 12 bases lay between the germline ends. The CDR3 nucleotides read TGTGCCAGCAGTGAGTTGGGGTTCGGCTCTGGAAACACCATATATTTT. Protein product: CASSELGFGSGNTIYF.

The chain has TRBV6-1 and TRBJ1-4, with a possible D match to TRBD1 (5 bases). Germline V gene lookup returns CDR1 MNHNS and CDR2 SASEGT. V shed 1 base and J shed 8 bases, with 20 bases lying between them. This CDR3 is built from 17 residues. For the CDR3, the DNA is TGTGCCAGCAGTGAAGGATGGAACGGCAGGGTAGTCGAAAAACTGTTTTTT. Its translation: CASSEGWNGRVVEKLFF.

The CDR3 nucleotides are TGTGCCAGCAGCTCCGATACACCGGGAGATAATTGCAATCAGCCCCAGCATTTT. It translates to CASSSDTPGDNCNQPQHF. The chain couples TRBV5-5 to TRBJ1-5; no clear D. Germline V gene sequence: CDR1 SGHKS, CDR2 YYEKEE (reference sequence). CDR3 length: 18 amino acids. Trimming shortened V by 3 bases and J by 2 bases, and 21 bases separated the two germline ends.

The genes are TRBV18 and TRBJ1-4, with D tentatively TRBD1 (5 bases). This CDR3 comprises 15 residues. CDR1 and CDR2 (germline): KGHSH, LQKENI. Trimming took off 4 bases at V and 8 bases at J, with 17 bases between the two ends. The CDR3, as DNA: TGTGCCAGCTCACTGATGGACAAAGGGAACGAAAAACTGTTTTTT. Amino acid sequence: CASSLMDKGNEKLFF. Full variable domain (rest looked up from reference TRBV18 and TRBJ1-4): NAGVMQNPRHLVRRRGQEARLRCSPMKGHSHVYWYRQLPEEGLKFMVYLQKENIIDESGMPKERFSAEFPKEGPSILRIQQVVRGDSAAYFCASSLMDKGNEKLFFGSGTQLSVL.

The chain carries TRBV9 and TRBJ1-1; possible D gene TRBD1, 5 bases. The CDR3 is 15 amino acids. V was shortened by 6 bases and J by 1 base, with 16 bases between the two germline ends. From germline, CDR1 is SGDLS and CDR2 YYNGEE. The CDR3 loop reads CASTPGGAANTEAFF. CDR3 DNA sequence: TGTGCCAGCACCCCAGGTGGGGCAGCGAACACTGAAGCTTTCTTT.

The gene calls are TRBV12-5 and TRBJ1-1, with 7 bases aligning to TRBD1. This CDR3 spans 15 amino acids. Losses at the gene ends were 5 bases for V and 0 bases for J; bases not matched to a gene: 6. Germline V lookup: CDR1 LGHNT, CDR2 FRNRAP. As DNA, the CDR3 is TGTGCTAGTGGTATATCCGGGACAGTGAACACTGAAGCTTTCTTT. Translated, it gives CASGISGTVNTEAFF.

The chain combines TRBV29-1 with TRBJ2-5; TRBD1 matches 9 bases. This CDR3 is 16 amino acids long. With V trimmed by 6 bases and J by 3 bases, 14 bases remained unmatched. Looked up from germline, CDR1 is SQVTM and CDR2 is ANQGSEA. CDR3 nucleotide sequence: TGCAGCGTACCATGGGGACAGGGTTTGAGGGAAGAGACCCAGTACTTC. Translated: CSVPWGQGLREETQYF.

The V call is TRBV7-2, the J call TRBJ2-5, with 11 nucleotides matching TRBD2. Germline lookup yields CDR1 SGHTA and CDR2 FQGNSA. CDR3 length equals 17 residues. V was pared by 5 bases and J by 0 bases, with 8 bases of the junction left unmatched. The DNA for the CDR3 is TGTGCCAGCAGCCCCTCCCTAGCGGGGGGTCACCAAGAGACCCAGTACTTC. Translated, it gives CASSPSLAGGHQETQYF.

The chain is built from TRBV5-1 and TRBJ2-3; 13 bases are a match to TRBD2. Germline CDR1 is SGHRS and CDR2 is YFSETQ. This CDR3 comprises 16 residues. V dropped 3 bases and J dropped 2; count of bases not matched to a gene: 3. CDR3 loop: CASSSGLAGPTDTQYF. The CDR3 coding sequence is TGCGCCAGCAGCTCGGGACTAGCGGGGCCCACAGATACGCAGTATTTT.

This chain uses TRBV11-3 with TRBJ1-2; 7 nucleotides align to TRBD1. CDR3 length: 15 residues. V was pared by 3 bases and J by 7 bases, with 11 bases of the junction left unmatched. Germline V gene lookup returns CDR1 SGHNT and CDR2 YENEEA. This CDR3 reads CASSLGQGQVAGYTF. The CDR3, as DNA: TGTGCCAGCAGCTTGGGGCAAGGACAGGTTGCTGGCTACACCTTC.

This chain connects TRBV4-2 to TRBJ1-1, with 7 bases that match TRBD1. The V gene's germline CDR1 is LGHNA and CDR2 YNFKEQ. The CDR3 extends over 13 amino acids. V gave up 4 bases and J gave up 4 bases; unmatched junction bases: 3. CDR3 coding DNA: TGTGCCAGCAGCCCAGGGGGGGGCACTGAAGCTTTCTTT. This codes for CASSPGGGTEAFF.

This chain uses TRBV6-5 with TRBJ1-2; the match to TRBD1 covers 7 bases. The CDR3 runs to 16 residues. After removal of 8 bases from V and 0 bases from J, the junction contained 12 bases not matched to a gene. CDR1 is MNHEY and CDR2 is SVGAGI in the germline V gene. The chain's CDR3 is CASRLAVGQANYGYTF. As DNA, the CDR3 is TGTGCCAGCCGTTTAGCTGTTGGACAGGCTAACTATGGCTACACCTTC.

V is TRBV4-2 and J is TRBJ1-1; D not resolved. The germline V gene has CDR1 LGHNA and CDR2 YNFKEQ. Trimming removed 0 bases at V and 3 bases at J, with 14 bases between. CDR3 length equals 16 residues. CDR3 amino acids: CASSQDPGIPDTEAFF. CDR3 in DNA: TGTGCCAGCAGCCAAGATCCGGGGATACCAGACACTGAAGCTTTCTTT.